This T cell receptor beta chain was obtained from a study of T cell responses to AZD1222 COVID-19 vaccine. General observations from the study: Clonal diversity was possibly underestimated, and white British individuals and females predominated among donors. The span of vaccine-associated CD4 TCRs extended across spike, with dominance at 160-218 and 743-854. Epitopes outside B.1.351 and B.1.1.7 mutated regions reportedly drew nearly half of spike TCRs.

A note on this clone: Its matching antigen is unknown.

Sequencing used immunoSEQ multiplex PCR; TCRdb keeps in-frame clones, though not all of them. The sample lists around 150,000 clones, 90% seen once, with about 6% in the top ten. The sample here was peripheral blood, taken 28 days after the second AZD1222 dose. This TCR came from an adult who received the AZD1222 COVID-19 vaccine.

The CDR3 DNA sequence: TGTGCCAGCAGTTTATGGCGTAGGGAGGGAGGCCAGGAGACCCAGTACTTC. It translates to CASSLWRREGGQETQYF. This chain links TRBV28 with TRBJ2-5, with TRBD2 matching over 7 bases. V shed 0 bases, J shed 5 bases, and the junction held 12 bases outside the gene matches. The CDR3 totals 17 residues. Germline CDR1 reads MDHEN; CDR2 reads SYDVKM.